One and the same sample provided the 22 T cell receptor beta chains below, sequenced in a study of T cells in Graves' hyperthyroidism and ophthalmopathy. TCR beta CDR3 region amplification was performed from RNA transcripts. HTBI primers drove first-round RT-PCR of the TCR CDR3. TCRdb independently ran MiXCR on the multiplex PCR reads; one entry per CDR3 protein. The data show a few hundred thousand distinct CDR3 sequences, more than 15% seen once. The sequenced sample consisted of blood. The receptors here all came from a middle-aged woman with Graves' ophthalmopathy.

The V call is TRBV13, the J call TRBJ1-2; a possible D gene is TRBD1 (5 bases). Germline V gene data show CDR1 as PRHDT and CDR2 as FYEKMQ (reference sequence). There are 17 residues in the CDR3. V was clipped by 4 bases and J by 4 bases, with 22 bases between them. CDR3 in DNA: TGTGCCAGCAGCTCCCGCTCGTCGGGGGGTCTCCTCTATGGCTACACCTTC. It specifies CASSSRSSGGLLYGYTF.

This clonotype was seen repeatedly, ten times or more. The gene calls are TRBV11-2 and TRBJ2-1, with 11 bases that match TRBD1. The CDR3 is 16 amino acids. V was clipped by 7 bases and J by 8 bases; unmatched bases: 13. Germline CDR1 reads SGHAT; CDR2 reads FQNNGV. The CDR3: CASTPLGDRGSDEQFF. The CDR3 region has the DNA TGTGCCAGCACCCCCCTCGGGGACAGGGGGTCCGATGAGCAGTTCTTC.

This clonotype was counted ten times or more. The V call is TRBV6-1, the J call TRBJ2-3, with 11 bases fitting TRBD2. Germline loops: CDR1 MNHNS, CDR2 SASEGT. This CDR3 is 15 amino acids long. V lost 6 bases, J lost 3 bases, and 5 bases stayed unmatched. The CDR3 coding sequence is TGTGCCAGCAGCTCACTAGCGGGAGAGACAGATACGCAGTATTTT. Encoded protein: CASSSLAGETDTQYF.

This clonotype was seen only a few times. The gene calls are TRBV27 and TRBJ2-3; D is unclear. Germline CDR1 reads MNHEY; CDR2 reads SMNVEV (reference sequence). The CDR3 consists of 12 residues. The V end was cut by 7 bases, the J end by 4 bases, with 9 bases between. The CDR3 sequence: CASNPLADTQYF. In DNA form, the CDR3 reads TGTGCCAGCAACCCCCTGGCAGATACGCAGTATTTT.

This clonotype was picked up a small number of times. CDR3 loop: CSVRDVKAFF. In nucleotides, the CDR3 is TGCAGCGTCCGGGACGTAAAAGCTTTCTTT. The genes are TRBV29-1 and TRBJ1-1; D is possibly TRBD1 (5 bases). The germline V gene has CDR1 SQVTM and CDR2 ANQGSEA. This CDR3 is 10 amino acids long. V was pared by 6 bases and J by 9 bases, with 11 bases between.

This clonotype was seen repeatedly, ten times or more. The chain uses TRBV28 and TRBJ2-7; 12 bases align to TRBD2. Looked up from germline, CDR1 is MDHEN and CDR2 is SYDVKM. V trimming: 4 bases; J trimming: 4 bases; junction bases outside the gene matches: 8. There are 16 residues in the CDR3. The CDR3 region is CASSSPTSGRGYEQYF. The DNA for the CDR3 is TGTGCCAGCAGTTCTCCGACTAGCGGGAGAGGATACGAGCAGTACTTC. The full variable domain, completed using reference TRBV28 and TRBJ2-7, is DVKVTQSSRYLVKRTGEKVFLECVQDMDHENMFWYRQDPGLGLRLIYFSYDVKMKEKGDIPEGYSVSREKKERFSLILESASTNQTSMYLCASSSPTSGRGYEQYFGPGTRLTVT.

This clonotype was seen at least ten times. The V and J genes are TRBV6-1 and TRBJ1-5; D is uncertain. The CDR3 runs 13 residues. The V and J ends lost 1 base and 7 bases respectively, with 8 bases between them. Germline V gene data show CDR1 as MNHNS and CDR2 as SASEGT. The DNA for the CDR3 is TGTGCCAGCAGTGAAGACTTTGGGCAGCCCCAGCATTTT. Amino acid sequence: CASSEDFGQPQHF.

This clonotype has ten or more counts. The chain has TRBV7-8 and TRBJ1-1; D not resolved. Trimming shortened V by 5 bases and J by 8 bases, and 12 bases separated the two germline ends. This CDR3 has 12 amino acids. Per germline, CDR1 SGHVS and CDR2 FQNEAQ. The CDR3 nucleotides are TGTGCCAGCAGCCAGATGGAAGGGGAAGCTTTCTTT. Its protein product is CASSQMEGEAFF.

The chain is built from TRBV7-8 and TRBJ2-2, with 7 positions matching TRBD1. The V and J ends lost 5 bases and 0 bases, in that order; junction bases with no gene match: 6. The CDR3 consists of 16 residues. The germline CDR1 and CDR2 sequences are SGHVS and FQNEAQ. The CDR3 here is CASSVRDRPNTGELFF. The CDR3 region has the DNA TGTGCCAGCAGCGTCAGGGACAGACCGAACACCGGGGAGCTGTTTTTT. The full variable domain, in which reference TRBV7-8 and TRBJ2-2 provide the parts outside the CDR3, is GAGVSQSPRYKVAKRGQDVALRCDPISGHVSLFWYQQALGQGPEFLTYFQNEAQLDKSGLPSDRFFAERPEGSVSTLKIQRTQQEDSAVYLCASSVRDRPNTGELFFGEGSRLTVL.

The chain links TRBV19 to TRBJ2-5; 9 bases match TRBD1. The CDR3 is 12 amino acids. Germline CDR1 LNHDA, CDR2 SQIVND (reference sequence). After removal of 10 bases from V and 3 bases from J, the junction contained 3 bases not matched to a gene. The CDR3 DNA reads TGTGCCACCGGGACAGGGAAAGAGACCCAGTACTTC. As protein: CATGTGKETQYF. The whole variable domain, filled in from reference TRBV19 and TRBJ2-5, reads DGGITQSPKYLFRKEGQNVTLSCEQNLNHDAMYWYRQDPGQGLRLIYYSQIVNDFQKGDIAEGYSVSREKKESFPLTVTSAQKNPTAFYLCATGTGKETQYFGPGTRLLVL.

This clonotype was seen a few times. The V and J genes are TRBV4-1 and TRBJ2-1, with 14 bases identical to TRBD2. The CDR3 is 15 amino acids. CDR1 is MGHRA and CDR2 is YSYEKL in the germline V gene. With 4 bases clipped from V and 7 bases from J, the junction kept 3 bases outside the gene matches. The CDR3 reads CASSLRTSGRNEQFF. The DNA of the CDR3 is TGCGCCAGCAGCCTGAGGACTAGCGGGAGGAATGAGCAGTTCTTC.

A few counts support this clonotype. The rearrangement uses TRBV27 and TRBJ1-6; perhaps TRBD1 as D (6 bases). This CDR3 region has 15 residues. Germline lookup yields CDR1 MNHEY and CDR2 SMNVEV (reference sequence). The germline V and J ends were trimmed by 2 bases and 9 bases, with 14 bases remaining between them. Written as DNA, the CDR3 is TGTGCCAGCAGTTTACAACCAGGGGCTGGTTCACCCCTCCACTTT. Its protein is CASSLQPGAGSPLHF.

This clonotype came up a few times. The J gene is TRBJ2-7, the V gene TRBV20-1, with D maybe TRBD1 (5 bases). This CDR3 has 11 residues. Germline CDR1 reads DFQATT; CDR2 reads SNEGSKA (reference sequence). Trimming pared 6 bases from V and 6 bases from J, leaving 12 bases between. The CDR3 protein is CSAATGSEQYF. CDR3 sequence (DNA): TGCAGTGCCGCAACAGGCAGCGAGCAGTACTTC.

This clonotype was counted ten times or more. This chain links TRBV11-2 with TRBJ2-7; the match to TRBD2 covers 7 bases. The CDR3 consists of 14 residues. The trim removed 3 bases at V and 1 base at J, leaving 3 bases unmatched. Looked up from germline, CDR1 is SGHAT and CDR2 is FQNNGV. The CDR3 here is CASSFGGGSYEQYF. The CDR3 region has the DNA TGTGCCAGCAGCTTCGGCGGGGGTTCCTACGAGCAGTACTTC.

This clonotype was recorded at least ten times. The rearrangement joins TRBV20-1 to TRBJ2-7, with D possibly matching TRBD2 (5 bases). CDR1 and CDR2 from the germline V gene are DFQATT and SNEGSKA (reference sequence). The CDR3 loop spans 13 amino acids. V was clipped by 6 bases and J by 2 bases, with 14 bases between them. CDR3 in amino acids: CSASEGFTYEQYF. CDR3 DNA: TGCAGTGCCAGTGAGGGATTTACCTACGAGCAGTACTTC.

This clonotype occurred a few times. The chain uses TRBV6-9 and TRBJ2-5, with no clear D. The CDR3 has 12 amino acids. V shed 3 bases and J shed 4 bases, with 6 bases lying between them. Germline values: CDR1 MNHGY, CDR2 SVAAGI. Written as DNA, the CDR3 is TGTGCCAGCAGTTACCCCACAGAGACCCAGTACTTC. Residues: CASSYPTETQYF.

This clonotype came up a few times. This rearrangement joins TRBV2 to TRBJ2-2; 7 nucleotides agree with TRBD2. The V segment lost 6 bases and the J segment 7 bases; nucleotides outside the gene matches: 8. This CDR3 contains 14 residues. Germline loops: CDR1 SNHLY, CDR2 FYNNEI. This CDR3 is CASSRGTTLGELFF. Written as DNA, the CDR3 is TGTGCCAGCAGCCGGGGGACTACCCTCGGGGAGCTGTTTTTT.

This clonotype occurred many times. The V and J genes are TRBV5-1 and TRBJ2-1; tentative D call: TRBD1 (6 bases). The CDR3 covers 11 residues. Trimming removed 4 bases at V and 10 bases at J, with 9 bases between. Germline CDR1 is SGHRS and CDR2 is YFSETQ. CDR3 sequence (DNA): TGCGCCAGCAGCACCGGGACAGAGCAGTTCTTC. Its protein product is CASSTGTEQFF.

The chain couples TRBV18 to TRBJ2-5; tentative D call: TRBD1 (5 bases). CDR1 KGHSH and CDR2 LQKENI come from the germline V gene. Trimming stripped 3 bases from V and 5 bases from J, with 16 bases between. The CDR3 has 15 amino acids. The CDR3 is CASSPGRVGVETQYF. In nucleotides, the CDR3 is TGTGCCAGCTCACCGGGCAGGGTTGGGGTCGAGACCCAGTACTTC.

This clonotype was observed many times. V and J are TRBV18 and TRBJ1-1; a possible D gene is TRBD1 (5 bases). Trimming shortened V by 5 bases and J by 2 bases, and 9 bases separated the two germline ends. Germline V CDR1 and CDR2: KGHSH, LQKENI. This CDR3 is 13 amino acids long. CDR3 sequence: CASSTGLNTEAFF. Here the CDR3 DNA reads TGTGCCAGCTCAACAGGCTTAAACACTGAAGCTTTCTTT.

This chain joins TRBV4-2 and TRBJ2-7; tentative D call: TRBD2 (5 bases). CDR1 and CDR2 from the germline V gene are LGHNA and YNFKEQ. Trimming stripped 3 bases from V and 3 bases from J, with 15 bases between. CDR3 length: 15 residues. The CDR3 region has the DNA TGTGCCAGCAGCCACGGTGGAGAGAGGGTCTACGAGCAGTACTTC. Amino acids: CASSHGGERVYEQYF.

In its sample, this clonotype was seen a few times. For the CDR3, the DNA is TGTGCCAGCAGCTCAGGGGCCTTTGAAGCTTTCTTT. It specifies CASSSGAFEAFF. The rearrangement uses TRBV7-2 and TRBJ1-1; tentatively, D is TRBD1 (6 bases). Trimming cost V 4 bases and J 7 bases, with 10 bases left between them. The CDR3 consists of 12 residues. CDR1 and CDR2 from the germline V gene are SGHTA and FQGNSA.